Below are 8 T cell receptor beta chains sequenced from a single sample in a study of cytomegalovirus exposure and HLA in healthy donors. The PCR made use of 60 Vbeta and 13 Jbeta primers. Only in-frame clones appear in the TCRdb table, and some are missing; sequencing was by immunoSEQ multiplex PCR. In the table there are some 190,000 clones, over 75% of which are singletons. The sequenced sample was PBMCs. The receptors come from a man between 18 and 29 years old in good health and CMV-seronegative.

The chain recombines TRBV5-1 with TRBJ1-1; no definite D call. V lost 5 bases, J lost 6 bases, and 11 bases lay in between. Germline V gene data show CDR1 as SGHRS and CDR2 as YFSETQ. This CDR3 comprises 12 residues. The CDR3 nucleotides are TGCGCCAGCAGAATACGGAGCGCTGAAGCTTTCTTT. This codes for CASRIRSAEAFF.

This clone was counted a few times. The V call is TRBV7-9, the J call TRBJ1-1; unclear D gene. CDR3 length: 11 residues. Trimming removed 6 bases at V and 5 bases at J, with 7 bases between. Germline CDR1 SEHNR, CDR2 FQNEAQ (reference sequence). CDR3: CASRAGTEAFF. CDR3 nucleotides: TGTGCCAGCAGGGCCGGGACTGAAGCTTTCTTT.

The gene calls are TRBV18 and TRBJ1-2, with D uncertain. V shed 4 bases and J shed 6 bases, with 21 bases lying between them. This CDR3 contains 16 residues. Germline V lookup: CDR1 KGHSH, CDR2 LQKENI. The DNA for the CDR3 is TGTGCCAGCTCACTAGACTTAGGAAATCGGCGTCATGGCTACACCTTC. This gives the protein CASSLDLGNRRHGYTF.

This clone was counted only a few times. The chain combines TRBV5-1 with TRBJ1-5; possibly TRBD1 for D (5 bases). The V end was cut by 1 base, the J end by 5 bases, with 10 bases between. The CDR3 extends over 14 amino acids. Per germline, CDR1 SGHRS and CDR2 YFSETQ. CDR3 bases: TGCGCCAGCAGCTTGTCGGGGGGGGATCAGCCCCAGCATTTT. Its protein is CASSLSGGDQPQHF.

The chain couples TRBV5-6 to TRBJ1-3, with a weak D call TRBD1 (5 bases). Trimming removed 0 bases at V and 4 bases at J, with 11 bases between. CDR1 is SGHDT and CDR2 is YYEEEE in the germline V gene. The CDR3 spans 15 residues. CDR3 region: CASSLAPTVGNTIYF. CDR3 in DNA: TGTGCCAGCAGCTTGGCCCCGACAGTAGGAAACACCATATATTTT.

CDR3 sequence: CASIGRGNTEAFF. CDR3 nucleotide sequence: TGTGCCAGTATCGGGAGAGGGAACACTGAAGCTTTCTTT. The chain combines TRBV19 with TRBJ1-1; D not resolved. Deletions cut 7 bases from V and 1 base from J, with 10 bases between. The germline V gene has CDR1 LNHDA and CDR2 SQIVND (reference sequence). This CDR3 comprises 13 residues.

The rearrangement joins TRBV7-9 to TRBJ2-3; TRBD1 aligns across 11 bases. J was trimmed by 6 bases and V by 4 bases; bases with no gene match: 0. The CDR3 consists of 13 residues. CDR1 and CDR2 from the germline V gene are SEHNR and FQNEAQ (reference sequence). The CDR3 sequence is CASSWDRGDTQYF. Written as DNA, the CDR3 is TGTGCCAGCAGCTGGGACAGGGGGGATACGCAGTATTTT.

The CDR3 spells CASSGGTDLYGYTF. CDR3 DNA: TGTGCCAGCAGTGGTGGGACAGACCTCTATGGCTACACCTTC. The chain couples TRBV6-1 to TRBJ1-2; 7 positions agree with TRBD1. There are 14 residues in the CDR3. Germline V lookup: CDR1 MNHNS, CDR2 SASEGT. The trim removed 4 bases at V and 4 bases at J, leaving 6 bases unmatched.